The next 18 T cell receptor beta chains were all read from a single sample in a study of shared clonotypes between healthy human individuals. Using immunoSEQ multiplex PCR, the repertoire was profiled, and TCRdb retains in-frame clones only, with some absent. The table shows some 2 million clones, with just under 95% occurring only once. Naive CD8 cells, CD45RO-negative and positively selected for CCR7, excluded terminally differentiated effector memory CD45RA+ cells. Sequenced input: naive CD8+ T cells sorted from blood. Source of these receptors: a man in his late teens or twenties in good health.

This clone was counted a single time. The chain is built from TRBV19 and TRBJ2-5, with 8 bases matching TRBD1. The junction had 8 bases not matched to a gene; V was cut back by 5 bases and J by 0 bases. Germline loops: CDR1 LNHDA, CDR2 SQIVND (reference sequence). This CDR3 comprises 16 residues. CDR3 DNA sequence: TGTGCCAGTAGTCCTCGAGACAGGGGTAACCAAGAGACCCAGTACTTC. Its protein product is CASSPRDRGNQETQYF.

J is TRBJ2-1 and V is TRBV27; maybe TRBD2 (6 bases). The germline V gene has CDR1 MNHEY and CDR2 SMNVEV (reference sequence). The V end lost 3 bases, the J end lost 11 bases, and 14 bases lay between the germline ends. This CDR3 contains 13 residues. CDR3 nucleotide sequence: TGTGCCAGCAGTTTCTTTCTGGAGGGTCAGCAGTTCTTC. Encoded protein: CASSFFLEGQQFF.

The chain links TRBV10-3 to TRBJ1-1; D is unclear. The germline V and J ends were trimmed by 4 bases and 6 bases, with 15 bases remaining between them. The CDR3 is 14 amino acids. The V gene's germline CDR1 is ENHRY and CDR2 SYGVKD. The chain's CDR3 is CAISGEWGGAEAFF. The CDR3 region has the DNA TGTGCCATCAGTGGGGAGTGGGGTGGGGCTGAAGCTTTCTTT.

Details on this clone: Other DNA sequences in the sample encode the same CDR3. The chain combines TRBV28 with TRBJ1-2; D ambiguous. Germline V CDR1 and CDR2: MDHEN, SYDVKM. The V end lost 3 bases, the J end lost 2 bases, and 7 bases lay between the germline ends. There are 13 residues in the CDR3. CDR3 loop: CASSLTENYGYTF. The CDR3 DNA sequence: TGTGCCAGCAGTTTGACTGAGAACTATGGCTACACCTTC.

Only one count was recorded for this clone. V gene TRBV6-1 combines with J gene TRBJ2-7, with TRBD1 matching 9 bases. CDR1 and CDR2 from the germline V gene are MNHNS and SASEGT. Losses at the gene ends were 4 bases for V and 5 bases for J; bases not matched to a gene: 6. This CDR3 region has 14 residues. The CDR3: CASSGLGQGHEQYF. CDR3 in DNA: TGTGCCAGCAGTGGGTTGGGACAGGGACACGAGCAGTACTTC.

Remarks on this clone: Within the sample, other DNA sequences also encode this same CDR3. V is TRBV5-1 and J is TRBJ2-3, with D unresolved. Trimming pared 0 bases from V and 0 bases from J, leaving 5 bases between. This CDR3 contains 14 residues. Germline V gives CDR1 SGHRS, CDR2 YFSETQ. The CDR3 loop is CASSLVSSTDTQYF. CDR3 bases: TGCGCCAGCAGCTTGGTATCTAGCACAGATACGCAGTATTTT.

The chain carries TRBV4-3 and TRBJ1-2; TRBD1 might be the D (6 bases). The CDR3 has 18 residues. Trimming took 0 bases from V and 4 from J, leaving 21 bases between them. Per the germline V gene, CDR1 is LGHNA and CDR2 is YSLEER. CDR3 sequence (DNA): TGCGCCAGCAGCCAAGATCCTCCAGTAAGGGGGTCTGGCTATGGCTACACCTTC. This encodes CASSQDPPVRGSGYGYTF.

The chain joins TRBV15 to TRBJ1-1; 7 positions match TRBD1. The CDR3 spans 17 residues. Germline trimming cut 3 bases from V and 3 bases from J; bases unmatched to any gene: 13. Looked up from germline, CDR1 is LNHNV and CDR2 is YYDKDF (reference sequence). DNA for the CDR3: TGTGCCACCAGCAGCCTGGGACAGCATTTTCCCTACACTGAAGCTTTCTTT. This translates into CATSSLGQHFPYTEAFF.

The V and J genes are TRBV2 and TRBJ1-1; no reliable D call. This CDR3 is built from 17 residues. With 6 bases removed from V and 0 bases from J, the gap between germline ends came to 20 bases. The germline V gene has CDR1 SNHLY and CDR2 FYNNEI. CDR3 sequence (DNA): TGTGCCAGCAGCGATTTTTGGGCAGGAGGTATGAACACTGAAGCTTTCTTT. Translated, it gives CASSDFWAGGMNTEAFF. The full variable domain, completed using reference TRBV2 and TRBJ1-1, is EPEVTQTPSHQVTQMGQEVILRCVPISNHLYFYWYRQILGQKVEFLVSFYNNEISEKSEIFDDQFSVERPDGSNFTLKIRSTKLEDSAMYFCASSDFWAGGMNTEAFFGQGTRLTVV.

CDR3 sequence reads: CASTAGRALSDGYTF. The DNA for the CDR3 is TGCGCCAGCACGGCTGGTAGGGCGCTGAGCGATGGCTACACCTTC. This sequence joins TRBV10-2 and TRBJ1-2; D is uncertain. Germline lookup yields CDR1 WSHSY and CDR2 SAAADI. Trimming pared 7 bases from V and 6 bases from J, leaving 21 bases between. This CDR3 is 15 amino acids long.

This clone showed up just once. This chain joins TRBV30 and TRBJ2-2, with D tentatively TRBD1 or TRBD2 (5 bases each). V lost 7 bases, J lost 6 bases, and 18 bases lay in between. This CDR3 has 14 amino acids. CDR1 and CDR2 (germline): GTSNPN, SVGIG (reference sequence). Written as DNA, the CDR3 is TGTGCCTCCCCGGGGCAGGGTAATGCCGGGGAGCTGTTTTTT. Its protein product is CASPGQGNAGELFF.

The J gene is TRBJ1-5, the V gene TRBV5-4; D remains unclear. Between the trimmed V and J ends, which lost 1 base and 4 bases, there was a span of 6 bases. The V gene's germline CDR1 is SGHNT and CDR2 YYREEE (reference sequence). There are 13 residues in the CDR3. The CDR3 bases are TGTGCCAGCAGCTTGATGGGGAATCAGCCCCAGCATTTT. This encodes CASSLMGNQPQHF.

This rearrangement joins TRBV5-1 to TRBJ1-4; D unresolved. The ends were cut back, 4 bases at V and 6 bases at J, with 13 bases in the middle. There are 14 residues in the CDR3. The germline V gene encodes CDR1 SGHRS and CDR2 YFSETQ. The CDR3 sequence is CASSGEVGDEKLFF. The CDR3, as DNA: TGCGCCAGCAGCGGGGAAGTGGGTGATGAAAAACTGTTTTTT.

The J gene is TRBJ2-2, the V gene TRBV28; D unresolved. The CDR3 is 15 amino acids. Trimming removed 5 bases at V and 1 base at J, with 11 bases between. CDR1 and CDR2 from the germline V gene are MDHEN and SYDVKM. The CDR3 here is CASSLVPENTGELFF. CDR3 DNA: TGTGCCAGCAGTCTTGTCCCGGAGAACACCGGGGAGCTGTTTTTT.

The chain combines TRBV6-1 with TRBJ2-7, with a possible D match to TRBD2 (5 bases). Germline V gene sequence: CDR1 MNHNS, CDR2 SASEGT. The length of the CDR3 is 15 residues. V was cut by 1 base and J by 5 bases, with 15 bases left in between. As DNA, the CDR3 is TGTGCCAGCAGTGAAGTGGGCAGGTTGCGGGACGAGCAGTACTTC. Protein sequence: CASSEVGRLRDEQYF.

This chain connects TRBV6-1 to TRBJ1-5, with D possibly being TRBD1 (6 bases). In germline, CDR1 is MNHNS, CDR2 SASEGT. V was clipped by 0 bases and J by 1 base, with 13 bases between them. The CDR3 totals 17 residues. The CDR3: CASSEAPGGLSNQPQHF. The CDR3 region has the DNA TGTGCCAGCAGTGAAGCGCCTGGGGGGCTGAGCAATCAGCCCCAGCATTTT.

A word on this clone: This same CDR3 is encoded by further DNA sequences in the sample. The rearrangement joins TRBV9 to TRBJ1-1; TRBD1 matches at 7 bases. V lost 4 bases, J lost 0 bases, and 6 bases stayed unmatched. CDR1 is SGDLS and CDR2 is YYNGEE in the germline V gene. This CDR3 region has 15 residues. The DNA of the CDR3 is TGTGCCAGCAGCCCTTACAGGGGATTGAACACTGAAGCTTTCTTT. This sequence encodes CASSPYRGLNTEAFF.

The rearrangement uses TRBV28 and TRBJ2-2, with D possibly being TRBD2 (5 bases). Per the germline V gene, CDR1 is MDHEN and CDR2 is SYDVKM. The CDR3 covers 15 residues. The V end lost 5 bases, the J end lost 6 bases, and 16 bases lay between the germline ends. CDR3 residues: CASSSPRTQAGELFF. The CDR3 DNA reads as TGTGCCAGCAGTAGCCCCCGGACTCAGGCCGGGGAGCTGTTTTTT.